These T cell receptor beta chains were read from a single sample in a study of PD-L1 blockade in urothelial cancer. Generated by immunoSEQ multiplex PCR, the TCRdb table keeps only in-frame clones and is missing some. The table lists 35,000 to 40,000 clones, roughly four fifths of them singletons. The sequencing here drew on PBMCs, taken around atezolizumab (anti-PD-L1) treatment. The receptors stem from a man between 60 and 70 years old with urothelial cancer. CDR3s include the opening cysteine and the closing phenylalanine or tryptophan. A D gene is named only where the DNA matches it firmly. Part of the rows lack a size; the others show once, few, many or a class for expanded clones.

length | J | size | D | V | DNA | CDR3
15 | TRBJ2-1 | . | . | TRBV5-1 | TGCGCCAGCAGCTTGGATCTCGGGGTAAACAATGAGCAGTTCTTC | CASSLDLGVNNEQFF
16 | TRBJ2-2 | . | TRBD1 | TRBV18 | TGTGCCAGCTCACCACCCGTCAGGGGGCCCCCCGGGGAGCTGTTTTTT | CASSPPVRGPPGELFF
13 | TRBJ1-1 | . | TRBD1 | TRBV2 | TGTGCCAGCAGTCGACAGGGCAACACTGAAGCTTTCTTT | CASSRQGNTEAFF
16 | TRBJ2-1 | . | TRBD2 | TRBV7-9 | TGTGCCAGCAGCGTCCTCCTAGCGGGGTTCGAGAATGAGCAGTTCTTC | CASSVLLAGFENEQFF
16 | TRBJ2-5 | . | TRBD1 | TRBV15 | TGTGCCACCAGCAGCCAAGGGACAGGGGATCTCCGAGCCCAGTACTTC | CATSSQGTGDLRAQYF
17 | TRBJ2-7 | . | . | TRBV25-1 | TGTGCCAGCAGTGAATCTGGGCGGGCGGACTGGCCCTACGAGCAGTACTTC | CASSESGRADWPYEQYF
14 | TRBJ2-7 | . | TRBD1 | TRBV5-6 | TGTGCCAGCAGCTTGCCGGGACAGGGACTCGAGCAGTACTTC | CASSLPGQGLEQYF
15 | TRBJ2-4 | . | TRBD1 | TRBV7-2 | TGTGCCAGCAGTTCTACCAGAGGACAGGGTAGCATTCAGTACTTC | CASSSTRGQGSIQYF
14 | TRBJ1-2 | . | . | TRBV6-5 | TGTGCCAGCAGGTACAGAACCCAGGGGTATGGCTACACCTTC | CASRYRTQGYGYTF
14 | TRBJ1-2 | . | TRBD1 | TRBV2 | TGTGCCAGCAGTGAGACAGGGGCTGGCTATGGCTACACCTTC | CASSETGAGYGYTF
15 | TRBJ2-1 | once | TRBD1 | TRBV28 | TGTGCCAGCAGTTTCACTATGGGACAGGCGAATGAGCAGTTCTTC | CASSFTMGQANEQFF
15 | TRBJ1-3 | few | TRBD1 | TRBV7-2 | TGTGCCAGCAGCGCCCGGACAGGGGATGGAAACACCATATATTTT | CASSARTGDGNTIYF
15 | TRBJ1-2 | . | . | TRBV6-5 | TGTGCCAGCAGGACTACTAGGACAGCTATCTATGGCTACACCTTC | CASRTTRTAIYGYTF
14 | TRBJ1-2 | . | TRBD1 | TRBV5-4 | TGTGCCAGCAGCTTGGGGGGACAGGGACGCGGCTACACCTTC | CASSLGGQGRGYTF
13 | TRBJ2-2 | few | . | TRBV10-1 | TGCGCCAGTGGAGGGTCTCTTTCCGGGGAGCTGTTTTTT | CASGGSLSGELFF
15 | TRBJ1-6 | once | TRBD1 | TRBV25-1 | TGTGCCAGCTCCGGCGCCAGGGGGCCAAATTCACCCCTCCACTTT | CASSGARGPNSPLHF
13 | TRBJ1-4 | . | . | TRBV7-9 | TGTGCCTTCCCGAGGGGGGGAAGTGAAAAACTGTTTTTT | CAFPRGGSEKLFF
14 | TRBJ2-7 | . | . | TRBV9 | TGTGCCAGCAGCGTAGGATTAGCCGGCTACGAGCAGTACTTC | CASSVGLAGYEQYF
15 | TRBJ2-2 | . | TRBD1 | TRBV6-5 | TGTGCCAGCAGTTCAGGACAGGGGTCCACCGGGGAGCTGTTTTTT | CASSSGQGSTGELFF
13 | TRBJ2-7 | . | . | TRBV5-5 | TGTGCCAGCAGCTTGGAGAGGGAAGGAGAGCAGTACTTC | CASSLEREGEQYF
19 | TRBJ2-2 | . | TRBD2 | TRBV19 | TGTGCCAGTAGTATACCATCTAGCGGGGGGGCCTGGGGCACCGGGGAGCTGTTTTTT | CASSIPSSGGAWGTGELFF
13 | TRBJ2-1 | . | . | TRBV30 | TGTGCCTGGAGTGGAGGGAAGACGGATGAGCAGTTCTTC | CAWSGGKTDEQFF
12 | TRBJ2-5 | once | TRBD2 | TRBV28 | TGTGCCAGAGGAGCGGGGATAGAGACCCAGTACTTC | CARGAGIETQYF
14 | TRBJ2-3 | . | . | TRBV5-4 | TGTGCCAGCTCCGTCCTAGAGCACACAGATACGCAGTATTTT | CASSVLEHTDTQYF
14 | TRBJ2-5 | . | TRBD2 | TRBV5-4 | TGTGCCAGCAGCTCTAGCGGGGGAAAAGAGACCCAGTACTTC | CASSSSGGKETQYF
14 | TRBJ2-1 | . | TRBD1 | TRBV7-2 | TGTGCCAGCGGACCGGGACAGGGTCCCTTAAAGCAGTTCTTC | CASGPGQGPLKQFF
13 | TRBJ1-5 | . | . | TRBV30 | TGTGCCTGGAGTGCAACCACCACAGGGCCCCAGCATTTT | CAWSATTTGPQHF
18 | TRBJ2-5 | . | TRBD2 | TRBV9 | TGTGCCAGCAGCGTAGGGATGACTAGCGGGGCCCCGGGGGAGACCCAGTACTTC | CASSVGMTSGAPGETQYF
16 | TRBJ2-5 | . | TRBD2 | TRBV2 | TGTGCCAGCAGGATTACACTAGCGGGGGATCAAGAGACCCAGTACTTC | CASRITLAGDQETQYF
16 | TRBJ1-3 | . | . | TRBV10-3 | TGTGCCATCAGTCAAAGCGGAGGGGTAACTGGAAACACCATATATTTT | CAISQSGGVTGNTIYF
14 | TRBJ1-1 | . | . | TRBV2 | TGTGCCAGCAGTGTGGGCAGGGTCGGGTCTGAAGCTTTCTTT | CASSVGRVGSEAFF
15 | TRBJ1-1 | . | TRBD1 | TRBV10-3 | TGTGCCATCAGTGAGGGACAGGGGGCGCGTCCTGAAGCTTTCTTT | CAISEGQGARPEAFF
11 | TRBJ2-7 | . | . | TRBV20-1 | TGCAGTGGGAGGAAAGGACCCGAGCAGTACTTC | CSGRKGPEQYF
15 | TRBJ2-5 | . | . | TRBV30 | TGTGCCTGGAGTCGCCCGGGAGCTAAACAAGAGACCCAGTACTTC | CAWSRPGAKQETQYF
12 | TRBJ1-1 | . | . | TRBV19 | TGTGCCAGTAGTCTTGGGGCCCTCGGGGCTTTCTTT | CASSLGALGAFF
16 | TRBJ1-1 | . | . | TRBV10-2 | TGCGCCAGCACCTCTGAACGTTACGGGATGAACACTGAAGCTTTCTTT | CASTSERYGMNTEAFF
15 | TRBJ1-2 | . | TRBD1 | TRBV5-1 | TGCGCCAGCAGCTTGGAGGTGGGGACAGGGCTCGCCTACACCTTC | CASSLEVGTGLAYTF
16 | TRBJ1-4 | . | . | TRBV11-1 | TGTGCCAGCAGCTTACAACCGGGAGGATCGAGAGAAAAACTGTTTTTT | CASSLQPGGSREKLFF
14 | TRBJ1-5 | . | . | TRBV5-6 | TGTGCCAGCAGCTTGATCGGGGGTGGGCAGCCCCAGCATTTT | CASSLIGGGQPQHF
13 | TRBJ1-5 | . | . | TRBV6-1 | TGTGCCAGCAGTGCCGCCCGGGGTCAGCCCCAGCATTTT | CASSAARGQPQHF